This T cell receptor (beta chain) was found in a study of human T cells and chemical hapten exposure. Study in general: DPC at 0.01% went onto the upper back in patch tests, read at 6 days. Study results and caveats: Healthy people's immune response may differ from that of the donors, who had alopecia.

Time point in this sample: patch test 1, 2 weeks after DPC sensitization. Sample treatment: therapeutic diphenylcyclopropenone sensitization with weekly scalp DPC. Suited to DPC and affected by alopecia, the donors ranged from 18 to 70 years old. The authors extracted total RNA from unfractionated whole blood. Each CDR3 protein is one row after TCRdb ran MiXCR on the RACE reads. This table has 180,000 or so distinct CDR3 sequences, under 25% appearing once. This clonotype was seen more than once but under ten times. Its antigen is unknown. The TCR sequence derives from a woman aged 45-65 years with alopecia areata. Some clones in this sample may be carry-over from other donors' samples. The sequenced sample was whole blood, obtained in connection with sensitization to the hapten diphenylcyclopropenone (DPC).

The CDR3 here is CASSLAGLAGDEQFF. In nucleotides, the CDR3 is TGTGCCAGCAGCTTAGCCGGACTAGCGGGAGATGAGCAGTTCTTC. The J gene is TRBJ2-1, the V gene TRBV7-2, with TRBD2 matching over 13 bases. Germline CDR1 reads SGHTA; CDR2 reads FQGNSA. Germline trimming cut 0 bases from V and 8 bases from J; bases unmatched to any gene: 1. The CDR3 has 15 residues.